Described below is a single T cell receptor beta chain sequence and its context. Its recognized antigen is unknown. Per-nucleotide qualities are absent, and no much larger clonotype sits a single base away. In total, just over 650 healthy bone marrow donors made up the cohort. At the time of sampling, every cohort member was nominally healthy, though immune exposures that went unrecorded were likely present. The donor tested CMV seropositive, placing the donor among the 289 seropositive members of the cohort. Every donor gave a peripheral blood sample, and the peripheral blood mononuclear cells from that sample were used for TCR beta sequencing. The Qiagen DNeasy Blood Extraction Kit was used to extract genomic DNA from the blood cell samples. This entry belongs to a study of cytomegalovirus exposure and HLA in healthy donors (dated by TCRdb to 2015 to 2018). In the study overall: In an earlier analysis of roughly 590 of the donors, approximately 260 Gb of sequence data and 100 million or so unique TCR beta sequences from about 179 million T cells were reported. Of the 300 to 400 genotyped donors, approximately 83% fell in the genetic ancestry cluster associated with self-reported Caucasian donors. The T cell repertoires of 666 subjects were profiled by immunosequencing and related to cytomegalovirus serostatus. On average, roughly 250,000 unique TCR beta nucleotide sequences were sequenced per donor among several hundred genotyped donors of the cohort, with 15% to 20% of those sequences being non-productive. HLA typing covered class I and class II loci at four-digit resolution. All discovery cohort repertoires had been generated on a single sequencing platform. The later analysis used no new phenotypic data to find candidate immune exposures, relying instead on TCR beta sequences and their occurrence across donors. Roughly 5 DR-DQ haplotypes were treated as single units for association and clustering because of strong linkage in the cohort. An earlier analysis of a few hundred of the donors applied high-throughput TCR beta sequencing to assess whether each TCR beta V gene segment acted as functional or pseudogenic. The aim of the study was to test whether cataloging public T cell receptors could identify signatures of past pathogen exposure. About 280 gigabases of sequencing data and 91 million or so unique TCR sequences made up an early release that covered approximately 650 HLA-typed donors. In addition to the first cohort of 500 to 850 subjects, a separate validation cohort of about 120 different subjects was used. The number of typed donors differed by locus: about 620-640 for A, B, C, DRB1 and DQB1; 500 to 550 for DQA1; approximately 610 for DPA1; and around 490 for DPB1. Donor age, sex, ethnicity and CMV serostatus were compiled together with the repertoire data. A later analysis re-analyzed previously published TCR beta repertoires from several hundred donors and added high-resolution HLA genotyping to study TCR occurrence patterns. A later genetic analysis used genome-wide SNP genotypes for about 60% of the roughly 670 donors, treating that subset as a discovery cohort. High-throughput TCR immunosequencing, statistical association of individual TCRs with disease status, and machine learning were combined to predict cytomegalovirus infection status. Beyond this particular receptor, the publication reports: Compared with the roughly 670-donor mean, donors in an Asian-associated ancestry cluster had fewer N-insertions in productive TCRs, according to a later genetic analysis. In a later analysis, TCR association rates were found to vary across HLA loci, with the most associated TCRs seen for DRB1 alleles and the fewest for HLA-C alleles. According to the authors, the approach could potentially be generalized to other disease states and immunological phenotypes. This cohort had only TCR beta chains sequenced, and the lack of alpha or paired-chain data limited which features could be detected. In a later genetic analysis, a missense DCLRE1C variant was associated with V-gene and J-gene trimming of TCR beta chains, and the association was replicated in an independent cohort. CMV serostatus was the only immune exposure information available for the cohort. Strong co-occurrence of HLA alleles, especially DR and DQ, made assigning TCR associations to individual alleles difficult. Most CMV-associated TCR beta chains appeared to be HLA-restricted in a later analysis, and the HLA associations seemed to be driven largely by CMV exposure. In vitro tests confirmed that a few of the cytomegalovirus-associated TCR beta chains recognize cytomegalovirus antigens. Specific HLA alleles were associated with 15,000 to 20,000 TCR beta sequences at a false discovery rate of 0.05 in a later analysis. In the study, 164 TCR beta chains were listed as associated with cytomegalovirus. Correlated functional status among segregating V segments might reflect linkage disequilibrium, but an unknown experimental factor could not be ruled out. According to a later analysis, parvovirus B19, influenza, CMV and Epstein-Barr virus appeared linked to several top co-occurrence clusters. Seventeen rarely observed V segments, including chromosome 9 orphons, were excluded from the earlier analysis of a few hundred of the donors because counts were too low. Because some donors lacked HLA typing at each locus, the association tests relied only on the typed subset. In an earlier analysis of around 500 of the donors, most TCR beta V segments appeared in productive rearrangements about 90% or about 30% of the time, broadly matching IMGT annotations. A cluster of highly shared sequence variants was judged likely to be a technical artifact of the sequencing pipeline. Across donors, most TCR sequences were observed very rarely, whereas some public TCRs were present in many individuals. Cytomegalovirus status was reported to be diagnosed by the classifier with high specificity and sensitivity in both the original and validation cohorts. In a later analysis, HLA-associated TCR beta chains were found to be more clonally expanded and to have lower generation probabilities than equally common non-associated chains. Roughly uniform sequencing depth across donors was assumed in presence/absence analyses, although this assumption may not hold. Because the 87-base-pair reads could not distinguish some IMGT-functional V segments, including TRBV6-2 and TRBV6-3, those segments were excluded. A further reported finding was that TCR beta sequences accurately predicted the HLA-A and HLA-B alleles for most subjects in the first cohort.

The method was the immunoSEQ multiplex PCR assay. For the multiplex PCR, a mixture combining 60 forward primers for TCR Vbeta segments and 13 reverse primers for TCR Jbeta segments was used. Amplification of the CDR3 region of rearranged TCR beta genes was performed with a multiplex PCR assay on genomic DNA. On the Illumina HiSeq System, the amplified TCR beta libraries were sequenced as 87-base-pair reads. Per the authors' processing: Across the 600 to 700 repertoires, a later analysis counted tens of millions of unique TCR beta chains, around 10 million of which were shared by at least two donors. To remove PCR and sequencing errors, raw reads were error-corrected and collapsed into unique sequences using a nearest-neighbor algorithm that merged closely related sequences. To assign V, D and J gene segments, CDR3 sequences were aligned to IMGT reference sequences. For a sequence to be retained, a match of at least six nucleotides to both a V gene segment and a J gene segment was required. Rearrangements were classified as productive when the CDR3 lacked stop codons and remained in frame with V and J, and all other rearrangements were classified as non-productive. CDR3 was defined by IMGT convention, running from the second conserved V-encoded cysteine to the conserved J-encoded phenylalanine. Sequences without an unambiguous match to a single V gene segment were excluded from the earlier analysis of a few hundred of the donors. In an earlier analysis of several hundred of the donors, a V segment was called functional when productive rearrangements were above 56.7%, and segregating when the standard deviation between donors exceeded 5%. To diagnose cytomegalovirus status from the catalog of TCR beta chain sequences, a statistical classification framework was built. V and J gene assignment, in a later analysis, came from comparing TCR nucleotide sequences with IMGT/GENE-DB human TR gene sequences. In a later analysis, CDR3 sequences and most-parsimonious VDJ recombination scenarios were assigned using the TCRdist pipeline. In a later analysis, each TCR beta chain was defined by its CDR3 amino acid sequence together with its V-gene family, and reads without a unique V-gene family were excluded. To address suspected cross-contamination and a sequencing artifact, a later analysis removed 450 to 700 highly shared, low-generation-probability nucleotide sequences. In a later analysis, a clonal expansion index for each public chain was calculated from normalized within-repertoire ranks of inferred template counts. Generation probabilities in a later analysis came from a VDJ recombination model fitted to out-of-frame rearrangements, and those results were checked against IGoR. A later analysis scored TCR-TCR, TCR-HLA and TCR-CMV co-occurrence with hypergeometric tests, applying a repertoire-size bias correction to TCR pairs. To estimate false discovery rates, a later analysis permuted the HLA or CMV assignments 20 times. In a later analysis, co-occurring TCRs were grouped using DBSCAN, and TCRdist sequence similarity was added for clustering within HLA-allele-positive subsets. Repertoires with fewer than 30,000 or more than 120,000 public chains were left out of co-occurrence clustering, as were about five repertoires with anomalous nucleotide sharing. This is the immuneACCESS table as TCRdb keeps it, with only in-frame sequences that have V and J called. A part of the clones is gone; compared with another copy, unresolved V genes explain less than half, and the rest is unexplained. The DNA was the basis for D and trimming; V, J and clone size are from that table. The sample includes under 90,000 clones, with about 73% observed a single time. The ten largest clonotypes hold around 10% of the sample.

Germline trimming: 4 bases from V, 3 bases from J; junction bases outside gene matches: 7. From the cysteine up to the phenylalanine, the CDR3 has a length of 15 residues. Only the CDR3 DNA is retained, 45 bases long and in frame from the first base. Looking up the germline V gene yields CDR1 SGHRS and CDR2 YFSETQ. Here the chain combines TRBV5-1 and TRBJ1-1; TRBD1 fits 9 bases in the junction. This TCR was sampled from a woman aged 45 to 65 in good health and CMV-seropositive. Sequencing was performed on PBMCs. The DNA sequence follows: TGCGCCAGCAGCATGCTGACAGGGGGGGACACTGAAGCTTTCTTT. Its coded protein is CASSMLTGGDTEAFF.